One T cell receptor (beta chain) is described in this entry. The sample originates from a study of blood T cell repertoires in COVID-19. Across the whole study: Sites across the United States, Italy and Spain contributed samples from acute and convalescent COVID-19.

V was trimmed by 3 bases and J by 10 bases, leaving 10 bases between them. The CDR3 totals 13 residues. The germline V gene has CDR1 SGHAT and CDR2 FQNNGV. TCRdb keeps only in-frame clones here, not all; method: immunoSEQ multiplex PCR. The table shows roughly 64,000 clones, with approximately 80% occurring only once. The TCR comes from a man aged 60-69 years with COVID-19, enrolled during active disease. Sequencing input: peripheral blood. The V and J genes are TRBV11-2 and TRBJ1-6, with a possible D match to TRBD1 (6 bases). CDR3 protein: CASSLDQGSPLHF. For the CDR3, the DNA is TGTGCCAGCAGCTTGGACCAGGGGTCACCCCTCCACTTT.